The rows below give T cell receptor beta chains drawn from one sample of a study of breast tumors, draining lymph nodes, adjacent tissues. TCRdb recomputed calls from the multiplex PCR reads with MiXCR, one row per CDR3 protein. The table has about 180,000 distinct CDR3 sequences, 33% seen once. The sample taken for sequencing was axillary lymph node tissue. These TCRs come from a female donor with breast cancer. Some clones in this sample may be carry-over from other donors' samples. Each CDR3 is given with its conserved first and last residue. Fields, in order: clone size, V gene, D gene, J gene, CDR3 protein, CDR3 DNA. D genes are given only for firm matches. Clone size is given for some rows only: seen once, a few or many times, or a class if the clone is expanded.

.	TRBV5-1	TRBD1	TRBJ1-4	CASSNEPGGWRMSEKLFF	TGTGCCAGCAGCAACGAACCAGGGGGCTGGAGGATGAGTGAAAAACTGTTTTTT
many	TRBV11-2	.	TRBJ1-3	CASSFFQGYGNTIYF	TGTGCCAGCAGCTTCTTTCAGGGTTATGGAAACACCATATATTTT
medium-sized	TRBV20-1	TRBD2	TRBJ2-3	CSALTLAGATQYF	TGCAGTGCGCTTACACTAGCGGGAGCCACGCAGTATTTT
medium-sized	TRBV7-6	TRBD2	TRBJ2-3	CASSLGLAGVDTQYF	TGTGCCAGCAGCTTAGGTCTAGCGGGAGTTGATACGCAGTATTTT
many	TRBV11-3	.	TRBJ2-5	CASNTGGGRETQYF	TGTGCCAGCAACACCGGAGGGGGTCGAGAGACCCAGTACTTC
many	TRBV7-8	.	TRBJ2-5	CASSLVGRKETQYF	TGTGCCAGCAGCTTAGTCGGGCGTAAAGAGACCCAGTACTTC
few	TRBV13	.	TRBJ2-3	CASSLRGGTHDTDTQYF	TGTGCCAGCAGCTTACGGGGCGGGACCCACGATACAGATACGCAGTATTTT
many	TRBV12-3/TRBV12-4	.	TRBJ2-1	CASSPWWATTPQWNEQFF	TGTGCCAGCAGCCCCTGGTGGGCGACAACCCCCCAATGGAATGAGCAGTTCTTC
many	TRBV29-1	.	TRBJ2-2	CSALSPGHPTGELFF	TGCAGCGCACTGTCCCCGGGACACCCCACCGGGGAGCTGTTTTTT
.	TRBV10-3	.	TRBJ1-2	CAIGESGMDGYTF	TGTGCCATCGGTGAGTCAGGGATGGATGGCTACACCTTC
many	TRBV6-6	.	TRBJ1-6	CASNNADSQGPLHF	TGTGCCAGCAATAACGCGGACAGCCAGGGACCCCTCCACTTT
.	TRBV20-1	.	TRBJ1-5	CSARVGGSNQPQHF	TGCAGTGCTAGAGTAGGGGGGAGCAATCAGCCCCAGCATTTT
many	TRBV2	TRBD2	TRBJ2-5	CASRGDERGGTQYF	TGTGCCAGCAGGGGGGACGAGCGGGGGGGGACCCAGTACTTC
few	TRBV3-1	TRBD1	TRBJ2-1	CASSSGTEPYNEQFF	TGTGCCAGCAGCAGTGGGACAGAGCCTTACAATGAGCAGTTCTTC
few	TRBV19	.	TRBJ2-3	CASSPYQRPGQYTDTQYF	TGTGCCAGTAGTCCCTATCAGAGGCCGGGGCAGTACACAGATACGCAGTATTTT
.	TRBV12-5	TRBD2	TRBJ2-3	CASSRPGLVGTDTQYF	TGTGCCAGCAGCCGGCCAGGACTAGTGGGCACAGATACGCAGTATTTT